What follows is one T cell receptor (beta chain) and its context. This sample was taken from a study of blood T cell repertoires in COVID-19. About the study: The United States, Italy and Spain were the sources of the acute and convalescent COVID-19 samples. From T cells, B-cell-depleted T cells, or PBMCs came the material, which was cDNA or gDNA.

Germline V gives CDR1 SGHRS, CDR2 YFSETQ. This CDR3 comprises 16 residues. V shed 0 bases, J shed 3 bases, and the junction held 8 bases outside the gene matches. Using immunoSEQ multiplex PCR, the repertoire was profiled, and TCRdb retains in-frame clones only, with some absent. Among 24,000 or so clones listed, roughly 88% were seen once. Sequenced material: peripheral blood. The rearrangement uses TRBV5-1 and TRBJ1-1, with 7 positions matching TRBD1. This TCR was recovered from an elderly woman with active or convalescent COVID-19. The DNA of the CDR3 is TGCGCCAGCAGCTTGGTAGCAGGGGGTACGCACACTGAAGCTTTCTTT. This sequence encodes CASSLVAGGTHTEAFF.